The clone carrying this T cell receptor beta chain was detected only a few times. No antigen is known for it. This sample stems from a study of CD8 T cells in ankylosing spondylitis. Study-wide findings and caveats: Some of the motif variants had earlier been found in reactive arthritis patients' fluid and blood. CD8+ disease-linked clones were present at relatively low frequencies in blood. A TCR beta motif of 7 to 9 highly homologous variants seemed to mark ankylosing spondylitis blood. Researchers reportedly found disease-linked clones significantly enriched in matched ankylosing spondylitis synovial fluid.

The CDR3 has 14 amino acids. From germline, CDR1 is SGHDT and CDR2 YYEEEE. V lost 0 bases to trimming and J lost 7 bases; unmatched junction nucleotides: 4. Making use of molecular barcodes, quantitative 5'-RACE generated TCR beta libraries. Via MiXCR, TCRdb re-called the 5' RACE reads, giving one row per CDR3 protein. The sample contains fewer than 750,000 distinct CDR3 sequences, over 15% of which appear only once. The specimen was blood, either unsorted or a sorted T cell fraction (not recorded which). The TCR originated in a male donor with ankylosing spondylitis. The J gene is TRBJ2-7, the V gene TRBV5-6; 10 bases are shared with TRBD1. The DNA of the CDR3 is TGTGCCAGCAGCTTGGGACAGGGGGCGGAGGAGCAGTACTTC. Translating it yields CASSLGQGAEEQYF.